The T cell receptor beta chain under discussion was sequenced for a study of spatial heterogeneity in lung cancer (dated by TCRdb to the late 2010s). Regarding the study in general: Beta-chain transcripts were consistently detected in greater numbers than alpha-chain transcripts, which likely reflected higher beta-chain transcript abundance. In the raw uncorrected reads, each unique combination of TCR and UMI appeared on average more than ten times. Nonsynonymous mutation counts, determined by whole-exome sequencing of tumor tissue, were related to TCR repertoire features. In tumor regions, TCR transcript counts showed a strong correlation with a T cell transcriptional module score from matched bulk RNA-seq. In non-small cell lung cancer, the study made a quantitative comparison of TCR alpha and beta repertoires among multiple tumor regions, matched nontumor lung and blood. Both alpha and beta chains were TCR-sequenced in samples taken at surgery, namely 220 tumor regions, fewer than 85 matched nontumor lung samples and approximately 51 PBMC samples.

Via the germline V gene (reference sequence), CDR1 is SEHNR and CDR2 FQNEAQ. At the junction V is shortened by 3 bases and J by 7 bases; bases outside the gene matches: 5. The CDR3 goes from the cysteine to the phenylalanine over 15 residues. The read is trimmed to its CDR3 DNA, 45 bases read in frame from base 1. Library method: 5' RACE. Sequenced on a NextSeq 500. To allow correction of PCR and sequencing errors, the TCR library protocol tagged every TCR cDNA molecule with a unique molecular identifier. Per the source publication's procedure: Decombinator tools were used for TCR identification, UMI-based error correction and CDR3 extraction. TCRs above a frequency of 2 per 1,000, corresponding to the top 1% of the tumor frequency distribution, were defined as expanded. Expanded tumor TCRs were classed as regional if statistically deemed absent (corrected P<0.05) from at least one tumor region, otherwise ubiquitous. Rényi diversity was computed with the R vegan package after subsampling each repertoire 100 times to 5,000 TCRs. To build CDR3 similarity networks, amino acid triplet string-kernel similarity was used, and CDR3s were connected when their pairwise similarity was above 0.82. TCRdb itself trimmed the public reads at Q25 with fastp, ran MiXCR and retained productive beta chains. Rows are unified per CDR3 protein, each entry keeping the most common DNA and genes. What appears here as the V and J calls and clone size reflects TCRdb's work, not the paper's. In all, the sample holds roughly 10,000 distinct CDR3 sequences, and about 12% of those were seen once. Over 10% of the sample is taken by the ten largest.

What the study reported, not specific to this receptor: Additional single-cell paired TCR alpha and beta sequencing was considered necessary to confirm, at a functional level, the hypothesis that regional TCRs recognize regional mutations. The tumor nonsynonymous mutation count correlated with the number of expanded intratumoral alpha and beta TCRs. Counts of ubiquitous and regional expanded TCRs correlated with counts of ubiquitous and regional nonsynonymous mutations, respectively. Estimated TCR-seq coverage of tumor T cells was only approximately 7.4% for alpha chains and 12% to 15% for beta chains.

In its sample, this clonotype was seen a few times. Its binding antigen is unknown. Per-nucleotide qualities are absent, and no much larger clonotype sits a single base away. The time point label on this specimen signifies: sample taken at primary tumor resection. Samples were obtained from approximately 77 patients with early-stage, untreated non-small cell lung cancer from the lung TRACERx cohort. Without any cell sorting, TCR sequencing was performed on whole RNA extracted either from tumor and nontumor lung tissue or from cryopreserved PBMC samples. Only patients with enough RNA available from two or more tumor regions were chosen for TCR sequencing. A lung pathologist reviewed the tumor and adjacent nontumor lung specimens before the specimens were selected.

The chain employs TRBV7-9 and TRBJ2-2; the junction holds 10 bases that match TRBD1. Specimen: lung tumor tissue, collected at surgery. This sequence originates from a female donor with early-stage non-small cell lung cancer. The CDR3 region has the sequence CASSFGQGVGGELFF. The bases read TGTGCCAGCAGCTTTGGACAGGGGGTCGGCGGGGAGCTGTTTTTT. Beyond the CDR3, the reference TRBV7-9 and TRBJ2-2 genes provide the residues; the full variable domain reads: DTGVSQNPRHKITKRGQNVTFRCDPISEHNRLYWYRQTLGQGPEFLTYFQNEAQLEKSRLLSDRFSAERPKGSFSTLEIQRTEQGDSAMYLCASSFGQGVGGELFFGEGSRLTVL.